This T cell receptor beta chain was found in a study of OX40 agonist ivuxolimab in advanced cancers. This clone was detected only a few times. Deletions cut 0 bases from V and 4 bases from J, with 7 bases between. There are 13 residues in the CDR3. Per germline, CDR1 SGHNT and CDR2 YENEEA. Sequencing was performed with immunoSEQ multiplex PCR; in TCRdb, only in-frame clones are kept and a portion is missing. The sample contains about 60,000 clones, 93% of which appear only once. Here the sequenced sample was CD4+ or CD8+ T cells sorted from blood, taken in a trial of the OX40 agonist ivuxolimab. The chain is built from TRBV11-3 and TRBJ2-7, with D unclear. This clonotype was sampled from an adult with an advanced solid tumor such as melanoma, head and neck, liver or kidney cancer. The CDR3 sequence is CASSLEVGYEQYF. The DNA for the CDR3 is TGTGCCAGCAGCTTAGAAGTGGGTTACGAGCAGTACTTC.